This T cell receptor (beta chain) was sequenced for a study of blood T cell repertoires in COVID-19. Across the study: The United States, Italy and Spain supplied acute and convalescent COVID-19 samples. T cells, B-cell-depleted T cells, or PBMCs supplied cDNA or gDNA.

The CDR3 consists of 14 residues. Trimming took 0 bases from V and 5 from J, leaving 10 bases between them. Germline CDR1 SGHAT, CDR2 FQNNGV. As to this clone: This sample also contains other DNA sequences that code for the same CDR3.

Source study methods: From reference gene primer amplification, estimates of nucleated cell counts were derived. Some clones are missing from TCRdb's copy, which holds only in-frame ones; the method was immunoSEQ multiplex PCR. V and J calls and clone size are as listed in that table; D and trimming were resolved from the DNA. The data show 250,000 to 350,000 clones, roughly 88% seen once. The chain uses TRBV11-2 and TRBJ2-5; a possible D gene is TRBD2 (6 bases). The clonotype was recovered from a woman aged 30 to 39 with active or convalescent COVID-19. The sequenced sample was peripheral blood. The CDR3: CASSLERGGETQYF. CDR3 in DNA: TGTGCCAGCAGCTTAGAAAGGGGAGGCGAGACCCAGTACTTC.